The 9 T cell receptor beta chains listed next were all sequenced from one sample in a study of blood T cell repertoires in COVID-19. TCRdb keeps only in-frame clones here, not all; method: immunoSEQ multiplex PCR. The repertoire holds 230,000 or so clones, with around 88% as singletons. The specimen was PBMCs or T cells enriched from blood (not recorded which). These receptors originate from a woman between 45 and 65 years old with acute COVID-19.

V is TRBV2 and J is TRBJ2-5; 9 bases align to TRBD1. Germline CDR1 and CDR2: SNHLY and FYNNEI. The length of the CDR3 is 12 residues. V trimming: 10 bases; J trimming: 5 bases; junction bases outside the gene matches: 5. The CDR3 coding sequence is TGTGCCATCGACAGGGGGGTGGAGACCCAGTACTTC. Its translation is CAIDRGVETQYF.

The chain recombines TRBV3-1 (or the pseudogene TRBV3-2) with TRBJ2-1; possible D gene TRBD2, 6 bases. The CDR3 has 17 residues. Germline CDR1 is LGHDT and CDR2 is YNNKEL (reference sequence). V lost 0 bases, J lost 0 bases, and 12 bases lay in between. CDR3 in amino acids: CASSQEGLDLSYNEQFF. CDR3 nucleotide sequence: TGTGCCAGCAGCCAAGAGGGACTGGATCTCTCCTACAATGAGCAGTTCTTC.

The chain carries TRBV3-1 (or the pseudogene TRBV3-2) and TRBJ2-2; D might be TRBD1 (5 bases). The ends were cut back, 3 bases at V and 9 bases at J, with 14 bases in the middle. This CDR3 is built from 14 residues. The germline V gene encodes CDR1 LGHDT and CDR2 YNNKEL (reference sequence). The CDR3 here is CASSHADSPRELFF. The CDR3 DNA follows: TGTGCCAGCAGCCATGCCGACAGCCCAAGGGAGCTGTTTTTT.

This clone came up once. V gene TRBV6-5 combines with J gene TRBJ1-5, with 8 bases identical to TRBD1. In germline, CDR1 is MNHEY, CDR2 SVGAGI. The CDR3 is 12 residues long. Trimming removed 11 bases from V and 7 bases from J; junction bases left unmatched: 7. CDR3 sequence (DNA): TGTGCCGCCCGGACAGGGCGACAGCCCCAGCATTTT. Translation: CAARTGRQPQHF.

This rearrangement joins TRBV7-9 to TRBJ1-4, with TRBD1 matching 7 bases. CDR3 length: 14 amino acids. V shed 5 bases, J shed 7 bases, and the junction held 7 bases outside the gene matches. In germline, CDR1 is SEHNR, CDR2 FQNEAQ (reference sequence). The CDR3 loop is CASSPDRETEKLFF. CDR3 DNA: TGTGCCAGCAGCCCCGACAGGGAGACTGAAAAACTGTTTTTT.

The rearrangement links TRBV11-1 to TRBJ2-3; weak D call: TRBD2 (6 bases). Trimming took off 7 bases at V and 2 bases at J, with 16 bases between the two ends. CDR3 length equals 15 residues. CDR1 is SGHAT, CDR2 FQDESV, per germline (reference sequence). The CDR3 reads CASNGGSASTDTQYF. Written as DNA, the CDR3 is TGTGCCAGCAACGGAGGGTCCGCCTCCACAGATACGCAGTATTTT.

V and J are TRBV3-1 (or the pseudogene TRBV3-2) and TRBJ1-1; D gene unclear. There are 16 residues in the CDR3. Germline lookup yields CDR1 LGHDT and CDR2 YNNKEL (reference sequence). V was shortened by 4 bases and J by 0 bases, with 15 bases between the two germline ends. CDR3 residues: CASSRPHTHLNTEAFF. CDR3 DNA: TGTGCCAGCAGCCGCCCCCACACCCATTTGAACACTGAAGCTTTCTTT.

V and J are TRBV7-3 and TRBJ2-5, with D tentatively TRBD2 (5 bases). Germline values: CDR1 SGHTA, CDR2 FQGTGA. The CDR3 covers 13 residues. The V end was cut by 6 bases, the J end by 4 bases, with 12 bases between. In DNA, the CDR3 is TGTGCCAGCAGTCGGGGAAACAGAGAGACCCAGTACTTC. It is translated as CASSRGNRETQYF.

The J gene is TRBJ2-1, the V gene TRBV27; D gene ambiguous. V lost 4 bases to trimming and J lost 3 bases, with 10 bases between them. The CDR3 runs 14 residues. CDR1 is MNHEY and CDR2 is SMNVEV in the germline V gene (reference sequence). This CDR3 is CASSSPPRYNEQFF. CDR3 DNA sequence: TGTGCCAGCAGTTCCCCCCCCCGCTACAATGAGCAGTTCTTC.